This T cell receptor beta chain appears in the sequencing data of a study of CD8 T cells in Susac syndrome. The overall study: At the time their blood was drawn, patients with Susac syndrome were either therapy-naive, on corticosteroids (with some of them also receiving intravenous immunoglobulin), or on intravenous immunoglobulin alone. Findings and limits, study-wide: Only a relatively small number of individuals were included in the TCR sequencing and HLA analysis. Clonal expansion did not appear in Susac syndrome CD4+ T cell repertoires.

Random hexamers primed reverse transcription of about 0.5 to 1 ug RNA. Amplification of TCR beta CDR3 spanned 54 Vbeta and 13 Jbeta via immunoSEQ multiplex PCR. TCRdb processed the immunoSEQ multiplex PCR reads anew with MiXCR; each CDR3 protein has one entry. The table shows 85,000 to 95,000 distinct CDR3 sequences, with just under 95% occurring only once. Details on this clonotype: Its antigen is unidentified.

Per the germline V gene, CDR1 is KGHSH and CDR2 is LQKENI. CDR3 length: 17 amino acids. V lost 2 bases, J lost 0 bases, and 13 bases lay in between. Sample: CD4+ T cells from PBMCs. This TCR derives from a human donor with Susac syndrome. The gene calls are TRBV18 and TRBJ1-4; unclear D gene. The CDR3 coding sequence is TGTGCCAGCTCACCAATTCAACCAGTTGCAACTAATGAAAAACTGTTTTTT. Protein product: CASSPIQPVATNEKLFF. The full variable domain, with the rest looked up from reference TRBV18 and TRBJ1-4, is NAGVMQNPRHLVRRRGQEARLRCSPMKGHSHVYWYRQLPEEGLKFMVYLQKENIIDESGMPKERFSAEFPKEGPSILRIQQVVRGDSAAYFCASSPIQPVATNEKLFFGSGTQLSVL.